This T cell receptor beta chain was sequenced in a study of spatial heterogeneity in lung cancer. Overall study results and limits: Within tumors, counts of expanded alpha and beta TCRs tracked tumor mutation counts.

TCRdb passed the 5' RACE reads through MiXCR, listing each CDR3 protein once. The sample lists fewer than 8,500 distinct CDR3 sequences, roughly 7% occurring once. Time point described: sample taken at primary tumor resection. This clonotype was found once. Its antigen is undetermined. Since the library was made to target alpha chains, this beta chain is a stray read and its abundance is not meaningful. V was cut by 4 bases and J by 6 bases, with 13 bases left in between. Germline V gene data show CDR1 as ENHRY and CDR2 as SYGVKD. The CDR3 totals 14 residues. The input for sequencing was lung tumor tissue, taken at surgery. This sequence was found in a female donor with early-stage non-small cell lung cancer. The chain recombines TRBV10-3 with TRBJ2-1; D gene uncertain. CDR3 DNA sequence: TGTGCCATCAGTGCGGCAGAATCTATCAATGAGCAGTTCTTC. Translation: CAISAAESINEQFF.